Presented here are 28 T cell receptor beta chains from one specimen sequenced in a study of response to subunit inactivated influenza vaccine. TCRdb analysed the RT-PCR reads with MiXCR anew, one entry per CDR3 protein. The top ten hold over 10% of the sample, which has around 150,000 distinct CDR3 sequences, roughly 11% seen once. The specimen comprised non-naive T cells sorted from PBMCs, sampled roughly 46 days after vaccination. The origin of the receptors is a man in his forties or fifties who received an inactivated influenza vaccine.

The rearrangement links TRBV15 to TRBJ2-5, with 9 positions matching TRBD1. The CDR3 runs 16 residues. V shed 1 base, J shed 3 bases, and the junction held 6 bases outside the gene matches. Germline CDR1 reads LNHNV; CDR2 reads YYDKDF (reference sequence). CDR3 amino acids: CATSRGRGQGEETQYF. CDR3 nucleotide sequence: TGTGCCACCAGCAGAGGTCGGGGACAGGGAGAAGAGACCCAGTACTTC.

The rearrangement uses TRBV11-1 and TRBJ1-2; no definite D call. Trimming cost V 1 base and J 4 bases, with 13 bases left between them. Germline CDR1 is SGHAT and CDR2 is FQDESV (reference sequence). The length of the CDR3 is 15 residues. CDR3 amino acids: CASSLEEGPIYGYTF. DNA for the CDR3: TGTGCCAGCAGCTTAGAGGAAGGGCCAATCTATGGCTACACCTTC.

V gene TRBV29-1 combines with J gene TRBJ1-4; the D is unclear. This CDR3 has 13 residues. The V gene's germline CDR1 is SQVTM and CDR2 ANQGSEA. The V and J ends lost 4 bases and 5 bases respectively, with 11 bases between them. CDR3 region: CSVVEGSNEKLFF. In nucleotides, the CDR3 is TGCAGCGTTGTTGAGGGCTCGAATGAAAAACTGTTTTTT.

The DNA for the CDR3 is TGTGCCAGCAGTTTATTAGCGGGAAACCTCTACAATGAGCAGTTCTTC. It encodes CASSLLAGNLYNEQFF. The chain uses TRBV12-3 or TRBV12-4 and TRBJ2-1; 8 nucleotides match TRBD2. This CDR3 spans 16 amino acids. Germline trimming cut 2 bases from V and 3 bases from J; bases unmatched to any gene: 6.

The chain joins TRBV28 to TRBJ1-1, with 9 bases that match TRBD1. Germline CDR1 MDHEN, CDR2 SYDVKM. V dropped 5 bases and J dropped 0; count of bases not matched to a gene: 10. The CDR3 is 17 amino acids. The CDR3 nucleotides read TGTGCCAGCAGTCGGATCCGGGACAGGGCTTTGAACACTGAAGCTTTCTTT. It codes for CASSRIRDRALNTEAFF.

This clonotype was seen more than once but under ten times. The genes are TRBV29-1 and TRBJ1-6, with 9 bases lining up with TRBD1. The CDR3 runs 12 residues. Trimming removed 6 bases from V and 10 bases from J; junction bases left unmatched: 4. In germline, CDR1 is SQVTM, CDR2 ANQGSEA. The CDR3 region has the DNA TGCAGCGTGGGGGACAGGGACTCACCCCTCCACTTT. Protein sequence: CSVGDRDSPLHF.

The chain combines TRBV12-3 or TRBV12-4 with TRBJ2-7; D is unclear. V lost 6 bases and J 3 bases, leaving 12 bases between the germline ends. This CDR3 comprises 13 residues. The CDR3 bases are TGTGCCAGCAGACGGACGGGCAACTACGAGCAGTACTTC. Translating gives CASRRTGNYEQYF.

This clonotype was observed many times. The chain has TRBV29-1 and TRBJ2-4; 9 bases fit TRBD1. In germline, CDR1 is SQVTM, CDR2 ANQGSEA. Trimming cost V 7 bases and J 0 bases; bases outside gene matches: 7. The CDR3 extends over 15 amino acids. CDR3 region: CSASTGGLAKNIQYF. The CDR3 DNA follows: TGCAGCGCCTCGACAGGGGGATTAGCCAAAAACATTCAGTACTTC.

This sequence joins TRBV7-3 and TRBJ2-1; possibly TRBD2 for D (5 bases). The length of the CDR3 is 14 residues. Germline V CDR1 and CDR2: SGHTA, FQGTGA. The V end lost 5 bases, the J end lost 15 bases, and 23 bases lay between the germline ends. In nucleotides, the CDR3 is TGTGCCAGCAGCCCAAAGGGCCTAGCCGGAGCTTGGTTCTTC. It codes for CASSPKGLAGAWFF. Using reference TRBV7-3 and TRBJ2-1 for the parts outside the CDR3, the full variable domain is GAGVSQTPSNKVTEKGKYVELRCDPISGHTALYWYRQSLGQGPEFLIYFQGTGAADDSGLPNDRFFAVRPEGSVSTLKIQRTERGDSAVYLCASSPKGLAGAWFFGPGTRLTVL.

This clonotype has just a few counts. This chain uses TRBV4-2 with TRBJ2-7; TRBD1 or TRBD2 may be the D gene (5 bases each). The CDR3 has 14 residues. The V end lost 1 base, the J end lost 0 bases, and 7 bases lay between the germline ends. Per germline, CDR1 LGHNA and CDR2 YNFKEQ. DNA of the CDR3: TGTGCCAGCAGCCAAGGGGACCGCTCCTACGAGCAGTACTTC. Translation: CASSQGDRSYEQYF.

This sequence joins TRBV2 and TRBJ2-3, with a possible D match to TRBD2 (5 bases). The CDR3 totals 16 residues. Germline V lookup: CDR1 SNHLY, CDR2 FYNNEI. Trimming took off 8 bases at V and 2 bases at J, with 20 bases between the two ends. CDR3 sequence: CASQVSFSGTTDTQYF. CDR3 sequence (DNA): TGTGCCAGCCAGGTATCATTCAGCGGAACCACAGATACGCAGTATTTT.

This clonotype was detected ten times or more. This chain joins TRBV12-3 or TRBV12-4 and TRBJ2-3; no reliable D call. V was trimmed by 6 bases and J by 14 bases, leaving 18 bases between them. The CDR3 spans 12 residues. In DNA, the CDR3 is TGTGCCAGCAGCTCCCCTCCCACTCTTGCGTATTTT. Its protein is CASSSPPTLAYF.

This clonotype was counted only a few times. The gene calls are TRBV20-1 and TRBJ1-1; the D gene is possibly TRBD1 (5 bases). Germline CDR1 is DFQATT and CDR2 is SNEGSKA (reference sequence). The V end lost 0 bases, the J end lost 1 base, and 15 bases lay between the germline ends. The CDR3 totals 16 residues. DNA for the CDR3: TGCAGTGCTAGAGATTCAGTCGGAGGGGAGAACACTGAAGCTTTCTTT. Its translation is CSARDSVGGENTEAFF.

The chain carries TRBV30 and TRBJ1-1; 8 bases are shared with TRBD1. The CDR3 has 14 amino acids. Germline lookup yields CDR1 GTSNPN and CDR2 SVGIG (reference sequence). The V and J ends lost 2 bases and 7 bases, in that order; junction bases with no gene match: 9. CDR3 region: CAWSRLRGTGEAFF. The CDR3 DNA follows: TGTGCCTGGAGTCGGCTCCGGGGGACAGGTGAAGCTTTCTTT.

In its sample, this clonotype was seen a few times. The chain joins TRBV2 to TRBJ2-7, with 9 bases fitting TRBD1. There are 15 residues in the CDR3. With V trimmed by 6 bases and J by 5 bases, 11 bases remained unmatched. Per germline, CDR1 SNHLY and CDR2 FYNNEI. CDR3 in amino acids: CASRSPGTGTHEQYF. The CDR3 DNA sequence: TGTGCCAGCAGAAGCCCCGGGACAGGGACCCACGAGCAGTACTTC.

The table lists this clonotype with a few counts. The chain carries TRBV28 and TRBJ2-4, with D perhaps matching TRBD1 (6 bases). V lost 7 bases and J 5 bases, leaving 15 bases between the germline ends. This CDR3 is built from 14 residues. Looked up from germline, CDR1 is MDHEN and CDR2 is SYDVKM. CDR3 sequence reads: CASTRSGAENIQYF. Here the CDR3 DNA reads TGTGCCAGCACCCGTTCAGGGGCGGAAAACATTCAGTACTTC. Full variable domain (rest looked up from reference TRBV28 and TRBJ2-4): DVKVTQSSRYLVKRTGEKVFLECVQDMDHENMFWYRQDPGLGLRLIYFSYDVKMKEKGDIPEGYSVSREKKERFSLILESASTNQTSMYLCASTRSGAENIQYFGAGTRLSVL.

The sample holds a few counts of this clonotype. CDR3 bases: TGTGCCAGCAGTTTTTCAGGGCCTAATGAAAAACTGTTTTTT. This codes for CASSFSGPNEKLFF. The V gene is TRBV28, the J gene TRBJ1-4, with D perhaps matching TRBD1 (5 bases). Between the trimmed V and J ends, which lost 3 bases and 3 bases, there was a span of 8 bases. The CDR3 contains 14 residues. Germline CDR1 MDHEN, CDR2 SYDVKM.

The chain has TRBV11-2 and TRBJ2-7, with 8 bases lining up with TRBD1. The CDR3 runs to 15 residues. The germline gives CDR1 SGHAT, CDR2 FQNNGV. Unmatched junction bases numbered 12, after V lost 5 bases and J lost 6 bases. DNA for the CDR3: TGTGCCAGCAGCACTGTGACAGGGGTAGTTGTCGAGCAGTACTTC. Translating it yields CASSTVTGVVVEQYF.

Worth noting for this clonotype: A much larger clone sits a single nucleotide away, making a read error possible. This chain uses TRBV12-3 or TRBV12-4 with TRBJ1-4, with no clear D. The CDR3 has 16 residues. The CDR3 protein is CACSLGFEATNEKLFF. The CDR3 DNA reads TGTGCCTGCAGTTTGGGCTTCGAGGCAACTAATGAAAAACTGTTTTTT.

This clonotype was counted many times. The CDR3 reads CAIKTLDRAPYEQYF. CDR3 DNA sequence: TGTGCCATCAAAACCCTGGACAGGGCACCCTACGAGCAGTACTTC. The genes are TRBV10-3 and TRBJ2-7; 8 bases match TRBD1. CDR3 size: 15 residues. The V segment lost 7 bases and the J segment 2 bases; nucleotides outside the gene matches: 10. CDR1 and CDR2 from the germline V gene are ENHRY and SYGVKD.

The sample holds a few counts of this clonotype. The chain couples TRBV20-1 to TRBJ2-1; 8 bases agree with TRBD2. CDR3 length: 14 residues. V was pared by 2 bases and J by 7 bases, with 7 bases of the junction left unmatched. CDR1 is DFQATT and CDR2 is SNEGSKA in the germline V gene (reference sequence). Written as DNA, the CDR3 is TGCAGTGCTAGACTCGGGGGGGTTAAGAATGAGCAGTTCTTC. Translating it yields CSARLGGVKNEQFF.

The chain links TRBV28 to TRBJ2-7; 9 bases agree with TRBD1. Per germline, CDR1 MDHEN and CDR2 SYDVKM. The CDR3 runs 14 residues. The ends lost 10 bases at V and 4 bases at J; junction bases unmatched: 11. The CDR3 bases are TGTGCCACCAAAGGCGGGACAGGGCCGTACGAGCAGTACTTC. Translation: CATKGGTGPYEQYF.

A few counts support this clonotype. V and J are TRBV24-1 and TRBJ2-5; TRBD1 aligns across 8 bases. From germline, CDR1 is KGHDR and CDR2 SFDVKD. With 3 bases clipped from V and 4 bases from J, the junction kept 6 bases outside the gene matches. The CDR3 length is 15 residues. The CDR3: CATSDIQGAGETQYF. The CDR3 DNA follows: TGTGCCACCAGTGATATCCAGGGGGCGGGAGAGACCCAGTACTTC.

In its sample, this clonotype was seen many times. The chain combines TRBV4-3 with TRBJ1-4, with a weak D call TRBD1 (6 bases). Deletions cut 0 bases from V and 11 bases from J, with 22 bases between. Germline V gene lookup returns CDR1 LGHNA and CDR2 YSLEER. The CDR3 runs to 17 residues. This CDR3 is CASSQDPRAGVPLKLFF. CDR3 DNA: TGCGCCAGCAGCCAAGATCCTCGGGCAGGGGTCCCTTTGAAACTGTTTTTT.

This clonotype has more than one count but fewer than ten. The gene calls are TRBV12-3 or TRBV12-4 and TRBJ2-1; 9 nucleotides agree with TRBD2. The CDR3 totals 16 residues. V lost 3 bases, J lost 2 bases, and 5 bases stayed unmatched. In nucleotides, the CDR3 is TGTGCCAGCAGTTTCACCCGCGGGAGGGCCTACAATGAGCAGTTCTTC. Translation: CASSFTRGRAYNEQFF.

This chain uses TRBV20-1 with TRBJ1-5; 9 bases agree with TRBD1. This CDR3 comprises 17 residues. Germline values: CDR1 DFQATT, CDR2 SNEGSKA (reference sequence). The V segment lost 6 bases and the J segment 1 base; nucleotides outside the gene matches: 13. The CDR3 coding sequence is TGCAGTGCCAGAATAACGGGACAGGGTTGGAGCAATCAGCCCCAGCATTTT. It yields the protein CSARITGQGWSNQPQHF.

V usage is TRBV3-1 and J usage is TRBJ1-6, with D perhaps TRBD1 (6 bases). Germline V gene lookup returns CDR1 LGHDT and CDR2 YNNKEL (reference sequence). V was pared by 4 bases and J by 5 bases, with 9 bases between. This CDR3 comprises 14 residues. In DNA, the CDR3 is TGTGCCAGCAGCCCTCAGGGGAATAATTCACCCCTCCACTTT. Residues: CASSPQGNNSPLHF.

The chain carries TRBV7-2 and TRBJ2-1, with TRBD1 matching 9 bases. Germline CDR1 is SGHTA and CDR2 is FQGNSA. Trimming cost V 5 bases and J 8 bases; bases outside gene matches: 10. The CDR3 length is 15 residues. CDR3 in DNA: TGTGCCAGCAGCCTTCGCGGGGACAGGGACCATGAGCAGTTCTTC. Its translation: CASSLRGDRDHEQFF.